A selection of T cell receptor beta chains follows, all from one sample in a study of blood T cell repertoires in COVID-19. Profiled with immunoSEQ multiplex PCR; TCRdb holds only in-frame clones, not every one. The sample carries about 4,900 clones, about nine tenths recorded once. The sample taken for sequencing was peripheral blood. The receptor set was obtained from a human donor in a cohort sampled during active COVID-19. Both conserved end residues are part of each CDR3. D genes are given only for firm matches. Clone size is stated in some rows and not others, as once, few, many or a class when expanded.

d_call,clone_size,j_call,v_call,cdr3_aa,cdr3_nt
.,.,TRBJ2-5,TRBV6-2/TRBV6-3,CASSPGHLTAPSGETQYF,TGTGCCAGCAGCCCGGGACACCTTACCGCTCCTTCAGGGGAGACCCAGTACTTC
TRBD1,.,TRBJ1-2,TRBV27,CASRPPGQGSNYGYTF,TGTGCCAGCAGACCACCAGGACAGGGGTCCAACTATGGCTACACCTTC
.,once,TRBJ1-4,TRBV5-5,CASSLGLTGATEKLFF,TGTGCCAGCAGCTTGGGCTTGACAGGTGCTACTGAAAAACTGTTTTTT
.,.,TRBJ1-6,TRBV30,CAWSVRGYNSPLHF,TGTGCCTGGAGTGTTCGGGGTTATAATTCACCCCTCCACTTT
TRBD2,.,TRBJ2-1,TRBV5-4,CASSFTSGGADEQFF,TGTGCCAGCAGCTTTACTAGCGGGGGGGCGGATGAGCAGTTCTTC
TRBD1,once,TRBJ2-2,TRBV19,CASREQGAAGELFF,TGTGCCAGTAGAGAACAGGGGGCGGCCGGGGAGCTGTTTTTT
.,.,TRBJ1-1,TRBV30,CAWSVQSEAFF,TGTGCCTGGAGTGTACAGAGTGAAGCTTTCTTT
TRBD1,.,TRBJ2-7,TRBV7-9,CASSLGRTGTEEQYF,TGTGCCAGCAGCTTAGGTCGGACAGGAACGGAAGAGCAGTACTTC
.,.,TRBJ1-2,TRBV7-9,CASSLARRNGYTF,TGTGCCAGCAGCTTAGCCAGAAGAAATGGCTACACCTTC
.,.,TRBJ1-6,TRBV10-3,CAISNTLENSPLHF,TGTGCCATCAGCAACACATTGGAGAATTCACCCCTCCACTTT
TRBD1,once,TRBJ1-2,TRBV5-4,CASSLDRGLGYTF,TGTGCCAGCAGCTTGGACAGGGGGCTCGGCTACACCTTC
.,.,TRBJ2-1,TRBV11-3,CASSLAVGNEQFF,TGTGCCAGCAGCTTAGCTGTCGGGAATGAGCAGTTCTTC
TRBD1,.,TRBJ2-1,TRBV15,CATSRGGGTGYEDWSYNEQFF,TGTGCCACCAGTAGGGGCGGCGGGACAGGGTATGAGGATTGGTCCTACAATGAGCAGTTCTTC
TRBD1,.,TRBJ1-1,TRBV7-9,CASSFAWTGRKNTEAFF,TGTGCCAGCAGCTTTGCATGGACAGGGCGAAAGAACACTGAAGCTTTCTTT
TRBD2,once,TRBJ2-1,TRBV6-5,CASSSLAGYEQFF,TGTGCCAGCAGTTCACTAGCGGGGTATGAGCAGTTCTTC
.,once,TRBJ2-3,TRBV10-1,CASSESYRVGVTDTQYF,TGCGCCAGCAGTGAGTCGTACAGAGTGGGTGTCACAGATACGCAGTATTTT
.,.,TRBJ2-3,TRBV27,CASSLIKPSTDTQYF,TGTGCCAGCAGCCTAATCAAGCCTAGCACAGATACGCAGTATTTT
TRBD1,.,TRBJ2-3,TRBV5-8,CASSLGGQGSDTQYF,TGTGCCAGCAGCTTGGGGGGACAGGGCTCAGATACGCAGTATTTT
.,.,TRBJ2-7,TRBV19,CASSIADLGSYEQYF,TGTGCCAGTAGTATTGCAGACCTAGGCTCCTACGAGCAGTACTTC
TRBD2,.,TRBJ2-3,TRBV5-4,CASSHISGGATDTQYF,TGTGCCAGCAGCCACATTAGCGGGGGGGCTACAGATACGCAGTATTTT